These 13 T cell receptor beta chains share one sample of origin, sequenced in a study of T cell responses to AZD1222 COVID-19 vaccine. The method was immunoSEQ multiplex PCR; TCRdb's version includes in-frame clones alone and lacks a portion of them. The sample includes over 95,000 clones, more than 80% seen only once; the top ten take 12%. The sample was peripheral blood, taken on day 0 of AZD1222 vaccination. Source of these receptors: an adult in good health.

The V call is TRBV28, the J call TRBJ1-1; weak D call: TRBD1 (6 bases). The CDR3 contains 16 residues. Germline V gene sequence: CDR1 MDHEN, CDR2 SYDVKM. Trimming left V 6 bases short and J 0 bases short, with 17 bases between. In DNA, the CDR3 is TGTGCCAGCAGCTGGGACACCTCTTCCATGAACACTGAAGCTTTCTTT. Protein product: CASSWDTSSMNTEAFF.

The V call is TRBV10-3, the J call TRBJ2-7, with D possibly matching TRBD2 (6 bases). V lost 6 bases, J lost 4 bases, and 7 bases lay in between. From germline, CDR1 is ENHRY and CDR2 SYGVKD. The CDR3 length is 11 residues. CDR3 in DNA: TGTGCCATCAGGGGGGGTTACGAGCAGTACTTC. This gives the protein CAIRGGYEQYF.

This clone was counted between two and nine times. The CDR3 nucleotides read TGTGCCAGCAGCTCAAAGCGGGGTCAGCCCCAGCATTTT. Amino acid sequence: CASSSKRGQPQHF. This chain joins TRBV27 and TRBJ1-5; D is undetermined. Per the germline V gene, CDR1 is MNHEY and CDR2 is SMNVEV (reference sequence). Trimming stripped 6 bases from V and 6 bases from J, with 12 bases between. The CDR3 is 13 residues long.

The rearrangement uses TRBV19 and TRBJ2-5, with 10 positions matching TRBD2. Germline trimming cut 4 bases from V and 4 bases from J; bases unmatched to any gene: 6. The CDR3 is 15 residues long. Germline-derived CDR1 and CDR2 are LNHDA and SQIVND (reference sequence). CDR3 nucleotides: TGTGCCAGTAGTACCACTAGCGGGGAGGGAGAGACCCAGTACTTC. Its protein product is CASSTTSGEGETQYF.

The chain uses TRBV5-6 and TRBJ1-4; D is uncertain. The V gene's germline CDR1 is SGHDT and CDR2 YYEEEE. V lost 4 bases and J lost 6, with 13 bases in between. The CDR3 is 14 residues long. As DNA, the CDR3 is TGTGCCAGCAGCCGGTTGGGTGGTGATGAAAAACTGTTTTTT. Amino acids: CASSRLGGDEKLFF.

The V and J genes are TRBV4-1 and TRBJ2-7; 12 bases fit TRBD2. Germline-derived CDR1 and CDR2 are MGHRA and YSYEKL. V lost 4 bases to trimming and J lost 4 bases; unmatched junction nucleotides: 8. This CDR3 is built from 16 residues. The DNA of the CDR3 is TGCGCCAGCAGCCGACTAGCGGGAGACGGTAGATACGAGCAGTACTTC. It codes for CASSRLAGDGRYEQYF.

CDR3 nucleotides: TGTGCCAGCAGGACTCAGGCCTCTGGAAACACCATATATTTT. It codes for CASRTQASGNTIYF. This chain joins TRBV11-2 and TRBJ1-3; unclear D gene. Trimming pared 6 bases from V and 0 bases from J, leaving 9 bases between. The germline CDR1 and CDR2 sequences are SGHAT and FQNNGV. CDR3 length: 14 residues.

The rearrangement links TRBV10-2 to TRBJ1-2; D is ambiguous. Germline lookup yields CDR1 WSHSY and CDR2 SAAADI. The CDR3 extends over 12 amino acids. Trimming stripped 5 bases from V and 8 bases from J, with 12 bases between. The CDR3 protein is CASSNNGGGYTF. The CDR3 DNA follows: TGCGCCAGCAGTAACAACGGAGGGGGCTACACCTTC.

Here the CDR3 reads CSASPLRISLSYEQYF. As DNA, the CDR3 is TGCAGTGCTAGTCCGCTTCGGATCTCACTCTCCTACGAGCAGTACTTC. The chain uses TRBV20-1 and TRBJ2-7, with no clear D. Germline lookup yields CDR1 DFQATT and CDR2 SNEGSKA (reference sequence). The CDR3 covers 16 residues. V lost 3 bases and J lost 0, with 18 bases in between.

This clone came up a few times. CDR3 in amino acids: CASSQAGVNTIYF. The DNA of the CDR3 is TGCGCCAGCAGCCAAGCCGGGGTAAACACCATATATTTT. This chain joins TRBV4-1 and TRBJ1-3; D is undetermined. This CDR3 region has 13 residues. The V and J ends lost 1 base and 6 bases respectively, with 7 bases between them. Per germline, CDR1 MGHRA and CDR2 YSYEKL.

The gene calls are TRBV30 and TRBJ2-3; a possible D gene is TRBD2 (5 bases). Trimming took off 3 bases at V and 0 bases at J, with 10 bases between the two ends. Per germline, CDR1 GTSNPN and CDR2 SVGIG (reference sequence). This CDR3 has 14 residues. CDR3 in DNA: TGTGCCTGGAGCGGCGGGTCTAGCACAGATACGCAGTATTTT. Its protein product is CAWSGGSSTDTQYF. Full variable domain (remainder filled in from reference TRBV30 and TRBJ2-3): SQTIHQWPATLVQPVGSPLSLECTVEGTSNPNLYWYRQAAGRGLQLLFYSVGIGQISSEVPQNLSASRPQDRQFILSSKKLLLSDSGFYLCAWSGGSSTDTQYFGPGTRLTVL.

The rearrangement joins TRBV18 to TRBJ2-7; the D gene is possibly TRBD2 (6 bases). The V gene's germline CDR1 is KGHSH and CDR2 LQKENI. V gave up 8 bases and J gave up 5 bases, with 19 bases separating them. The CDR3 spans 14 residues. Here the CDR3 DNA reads TGTGCCAGCGCCAAAGGGGCGGGGATCAACGAGCAGTACTTC. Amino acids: CASAKGAGINEQYF.

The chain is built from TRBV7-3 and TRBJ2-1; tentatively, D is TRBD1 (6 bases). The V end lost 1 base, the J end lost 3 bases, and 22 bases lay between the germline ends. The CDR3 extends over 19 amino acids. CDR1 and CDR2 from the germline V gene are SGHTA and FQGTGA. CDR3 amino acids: CASSLKRGTPPIVYNEQFF. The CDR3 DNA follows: TGTGCCAGCAGCTTAAAGAGAGGGACACCTCCGATAGTCTACAATGAGCAGTTCTTC.